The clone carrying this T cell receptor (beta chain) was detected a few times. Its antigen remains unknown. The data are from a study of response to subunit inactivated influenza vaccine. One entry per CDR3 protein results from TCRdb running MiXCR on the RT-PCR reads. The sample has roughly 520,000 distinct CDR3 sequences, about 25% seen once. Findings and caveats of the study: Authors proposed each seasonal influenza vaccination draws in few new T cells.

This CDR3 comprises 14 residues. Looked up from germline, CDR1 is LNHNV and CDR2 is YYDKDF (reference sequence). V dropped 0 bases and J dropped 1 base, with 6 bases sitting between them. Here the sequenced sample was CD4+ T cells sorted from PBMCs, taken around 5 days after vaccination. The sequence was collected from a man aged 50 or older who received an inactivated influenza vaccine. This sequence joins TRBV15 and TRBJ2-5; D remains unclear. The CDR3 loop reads CATSREDLQETQYF. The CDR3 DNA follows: TGTGCCACCAGCAGAGAGGACCTCCAAGAGACCCAGTACTTC.